This T cell receptor beta chain was obtained from a study of CD8 T cells in Susac syndrome. Across the study: Patients with Susac syndrome were therapy-naive, on corticosteroids, or on intravenous immunoglobulin alone at blood draw.

All included Susac syndrome patients satisfied recently defined diagnostic criteria for definite or probable disease. The RNA, roughly 0.45 to 1 ug, was put through reverse transcription using random hexamers. Across 54 Vbeta and 13 Jbeta, TCR beta CDR3 was amplified with immunoSEQ multiplex PCR. One entry per CDR3 protein results from TCRdb running MiXCR on the immunoSEQ multiplex PCR reads. This table has about 53,000 distinct CDR3 sequences, 85% to 95% appearing once. J gave up 5 bases and V 6 bases, and 9 bases lay outside the gene matches. Germline V lookup: CDR1 MNHEY, CDR2 SVGEGT. CDR3 size: 15 residues.

The sequencing input was CD8+ T cells from PBMCs. The J gene is TRBJ1-5, the V gene TRBV6-2 or TRBV6-3; 8 bases align to TRBD1. The clonotype originates from a human donor with Susac syndrome. For the CDR3, the DNA is TGTGCCAGCAGACAGGACAGGGATGCGTATCAGCCCCAGCATTTT. It is translated as CASRQDRDAYQPQHF.